Listed here are 17 T cell receptor beta chains from one sample, sequenced in a study of shared clonotypes between healthy human individuals (TCRdb year 2020). The library came from the immunoSEQ multiplex PCR assay. TCRdb retrieved this table from immuneACCESS and kept in-frame rearrangements only. Not all clones are present; in checked studies, unresolved V genes account for under half, and no reason is known for the remainder. In this sample the table shows about 960,000 clones, 76% of which occur a single time. The ten largest clones capture approximately 1.5% of the sample. Material: memory CD4+ T cells sorted from blood. Explained via the paper, the cell subset or site label denotes: CD45RA-negative fraction. These receptors were taken from a man in his late teens or twenties in good health.

In its sample, this clone was seen a few times. The chain combines TRBV29-1 with TRBJ2-1; 8 positions match TRBD1. Germline values: CDR1 SQVTM, CDR2 ANQGSEA. Trimming cost V 4 bases and J 0 bases; bases outside gene matches: 8. There are 16 residues in the CDR3. The CDR3 DNA reads TGCAGCGTTGCAGGGGGCGATTTTAGCTCCTACAATGAGCAGTTCTTC. Amino acid sequence: CSVAGGDFSSYNEQFF.

The gene calls are TRBV5-1 and TRBJ2-6, with a possible D match to TRBD1 (6 bases). The germline V gene has CDR1 SGHRS and CDR2 YFSETQ. This CDR3 has 20 residues. Trimming took off 0 bases at V and 0 bases at J, with 19 bases between the two ends. The DNA of the CDR3 is TGCGCCAGCAGCTTGGCTCCCGCCGGACAGCAATACTCTGGGGCCAACGTCCTGACTTTC. The encoded protein is CASSLAPAGQQYSGANVLTF.

V usage is TRBV27 and J usage is TRBJ2-1, with 7 bases matching TRBD1. In germline, CDR1 is MNHEY, CDR2 SMNVEV (reference sequence). The CDR3 sequence is 12 residues long. Trimming took 2 bases from V and 15 from J; bases not matched to a gene: 7. CDR3 sequence (DNA): TGTGCCAGCAGTTTACGGATACAGGGGAGGTTCTTC. Residues: CASSLRIQGRFF.

This chain uses TRBV30 with TRBJ2-5; D gene uncertain. Germline loops: CDR1 GTSNPN, CDR2 SVGIG (reference sequence). V shed 2 bases and J shed 5 bases, with 9 bases lying between them. The CDR3 covers 12 residues. This CDR3 is CAWSPLYETQYF. The CDR3 region has the DNA TGTGCCTGGAGTCCCCTATATGAGACCCAGTACTTC.

The chain is built from TRBV2 and TRBJ2-7; TRBD2 matches 9 bases. V gave up 7 bases and J gave up 4 bases; unmatched junction bases: 11. Looked up from germline, CDR1 is SNHLY and CDR2 is FYNNEI. The CDR3 contains 15 residues. Here the CDR3 reads CASNQRGAAYYEQYF. The CDR3 DNA sequence: TGTGCCAGCAACCAGCGGGGGGCCGCCTATTACGAGCAGTACTTC.

This CDR3 is CASSHSGSPLHF. CDR3 DNA sequence: TGTGCCAGCAGCCACAGTGGATCACCCCTCCACTTT. The chain carries TRBV7-2 and TRBJ1-6; D gene ambiguous. The V and J ends lost 5 bases and 10 bases respectively, with 9 bases between them. The germline V gene encodes CDR1 SGHTA and CDR2 FQGNSA. This CDR3 contains 12 residues.

The chain couples TRBV9 to TRBJ1-6, with 8 bases identical to TRBD1. The CDR3 has 15 residues. Germline V CDR1 and CDR2: SGDLS, YYNGEE. V lost 0 bases, J lost 9 bases, and 5 bases stayed unmatched. The CDR3 coding sequence is TGTGCCAGCAGCGTAGCCGACAGGGGAGGTTCACCCCTCCACTTT. Its protein product is CASSVADRGGSPLHF.

This sequence joins TRBV7-2 and TRBJ2-7, with 8 nucleotides matching TRBD2. The CDR3 consists of 15 residues. Germline loops: CDR1 SGHTA, CDR2 FQGNSA. J was trimmed by 2 bases and V by 1 base; bases with no gene match: 4. The CDR3 coding sequence is TGTGCCAGCAGCTTAGTCACTAGCGGAGCCTACGAGCAGTACTTC. Amino acids: CASSLVTSGAYEQYF.

This chain uses TRBV30 with TRBJ1-6; a weak D match, TRBD1 (5 bases). Germline values: CDR1 GTSNPN, CDR2 SVGIG (reference sequence). V dropped 3 bases and J dropped 0 bases, with 12 bases sitting between them. CDR3 size: 16 residues. This CDR3 is CAWRSRGNSYNSPLHF. CDR3 in DNA: TGTGCCTGGAGATCCCGGGGGAACTCCTATAATTCACCCCTCCACTTT.

This chain connects TRBV5-1 to TRBJ2-5; D ambiguous. V dropped 0 bases and J dropped 5 bases, with 11 bases sitting between them. Germline V lookup: CDR1 SGHRS, CDR2 YFSETQ. The CDR3 is 14 amino acids. CDR3: CASSLASSMETQYF. In DNA form, the CDR3 reads TGCGCCAGCAGCTTGGCGAGTTCGATGGAGACCCAGTACTTC.

This sequence joins TRBV28 and TRBJ2-3; D may be TRBD1 (6 bases). V lost 5 bases and J lost 3, with 12 bases in between. CDR1 and CDR2 from the germline V gene are MDHEN and SYDVKM. The length of the CDR3 is 14 residues. This chain's CDR3 is CASSLMTGTDTQYF. The CDR3 DNA sequence: TGTGCCAGCAGTCTCATGACAGGAACAGATACGCAGTATTTT.

The CDR3 nucleotides are TGTGCCAGCAGCGATAGACTCCCACCATCCTACGAGCAGTACTTC. Protein sequence: CASSDRLPPSYEQYF. The rearrangement joins TRBV9 to TRBJ2-7; D gene uncertain. The CDR3 sequence is 15 residues long. The V gene's germline CDR1 is SGDLS and CDR2 YYNGEE. Trimming stripped 3 bases from V and 1 base from J, with 14 bases between.

The chain carries TRBV25-1 and TRBJ1-1; TRBD1 matches at 9 bases. Per the germline V gene, CDR1 is MGHDK and CDR2 is SYGVNS. Trimming took 4 bases from V and 8 from J; bases not matched to a gene: 8. This CDR3 region has 14 residues. This chain's CDR3 is CASSATGGAPEAFF. CDR3 DNA sequence: TGTGCCAGCAGTGCGACAGGGGGGGCCCCCGAAGCTTTCTTT. Based on the CDR3 plus reference TRBV25-1 and TRBJ1-1, the full variable domain is EADIYQTPRYLVIGTGKKITLECSQTMGHDKMYWYQQDPGMELHLIHYSYGVNSTEKGDLSSESTVSRIRTEHFPLTLESARPSHTSQYLCASSATGGAPEAFFGQGTRLTVV.

On this clone: The sample holds other DNA sequences that translate to the same CDR3. The chain employs TRBV6-5 and TRBJ1-1; D not resolved. V lost 4 bases to trimming and J lost 5 bases, with 8 bases between them. The CDR3 loop spans 12 amino acids. Germline V gene data show CDR1 as MNHEY and CDR2 as SVGAGI. The CDR3 sequence is CASSSLGTEAFF. CDR3 DNA sequence: TGTGCCAGCAGTTCCTTAGGGACTGAAGCTTTCTTT.

A remark on this clone: This specimen includes other DNA sequences encoding the same CDR3. The rearrangement links TRBV5-6 to TRBJ1-6, with a possible D match to TRBD1 (5 bases). From germline, CDR1 is SGHDT and CDR2 YYEEEE. The CDR3 contains 15 residues. The V end lost 1 base, the J end lost 1 base, and 6 bases lay between the germline ends. The CDR3 region has the DNA TGTGCCAGCAGCTTGAGGGGTTCCTATAATTCACCCCTCCACTTT. It yields the protein CASSLRGSYNSPLHF. The full variable domain, rest sourced from reference TRBV5-6 and TRBJ1-6, is DAGVTQSPTHLIKTRGQQVTLRCSPKSGHDTVSWYQQALGQGPQFIFQYYEEEERQRGNFPDRFSGHQFPNYSSELNVNALLLGDSALYLCASSLRGSYNSPLHFGNGTRLTVT.

The chain recombines TRBV7-3 with TRBJ2-7; tentatively, D is TRBD1 or TRBD2 (5 bases each). V lost 4 bases, J lost 2 bases, and 12 bases lay in between. Germline CDR1 SGHTA, CDR2 FQGTGA. The CDR3 totals 14 residues. CDR3 nucleotides: TGTGCCAGCAGCTGGGGGTATACAACCTACGAGCAGTACTTC. Translated, it gives CASSWGYTTYEQYF.

This rearrangement joins TRBV19 to TRBJ2-1, with a tentative D call TRBD1 (5 bases). Germline lookup yields CDR1 LNHDA and CDR2 SQIVND (reference sequence). Between the trimmed V and J ends, which lost 5 bases and 11 bases, there was a span of 19 bases. This CDR3 is built from 14 residues. CDR3 sequence: CASSLPMGQGKQFF. In DNA, the CDR3 is TGTGCCAGTAGTCTCCCCATGGGGCAGGGTAAGCAGTTCTTC.